The 16 T cell receptor beta chains in this list originate from one sample, sequenced in a study of sequential checkpoint blockade in melanoma. Treatment described: randomized to nivolumab then ipilimumab (arm A) or the reverse (arm B). Libraries were prepared by immunoSEQ multiplex PCR; TCRdb keeps only in-frame clonotypes and omits some of them. In the table there are about 4,800 clones, 70% to 85% of which are singletons. The sample consisted of CD8+ T cells sorted from blood (inferred from file names), taken from a patient given nivolumab and ipilimumab in sequence. The receptors stem from a human donor with melanoma.

About this clone itself: The junction differs from germline at one of its ends, possibly a read error. Within the sample, other DNA sequences also encode this same CDR3. The V gene is TRBV5-1, the J gene TRBJ1-6, with no clear D. The CDR3 runs to 17 residues. CDR1 SGHRS and CDR2 YFSETQ come from the germline V gene. As DNA, the CDR3 is TGCGCCAGCAGTTCCGGTGGGCCCAGCTCCTATAATTCCCCCCTCCACTTT. It encodes CASSSGGPSSYNSPLHF.

The V gene is TRBV28, the J gene TRBJ1-3, with 9 positions matching TRBD1. J was trimmed by 1 base and V by 5 bases; bases with no gene match: 6. The germline CDR1 and CDR2 sequences are MDHEN and SYDVKM. The CDR3 covers 16 residues. CDR3 region: CASSLLGTGSGNTIYF. As DNA, the CDR3 is TGTGCCAGCAGTCTCCTGGGGACAGGGTCTGGAAACACCATATATTTT.

The chain uses TRBV4-2 and TRBJ1-6; D not resolved. CDR1 LGHNA and CDR2 YNFKEQ come from the germline V gene. The CDR3 length is 15 residues. The V end lost 4 bases, the J end lost 9 bases, and 16 bases lay between the germline ends. This chain's CDR3 is CASSPESGLGSPLHF. As DNA, the CDR3 is TGTGCCAGCAGCCCCGAAAGCGGGTTAGGTTCACCCCTCCACTTT.

This clone was seen a handful of times. The rearrangement joins TRBV19 to TRBJ2-7, with D perhaps matching TRBD1 (5 bases). V was clipped by 6 bases and J by 0 bases, with 9 bases between them. The CDR3 totals 13 residues. Germline V gene lookup returns CDR1 LNHDA and CDR2 SQIVND (reference sequence). In nucleotides, the CDR3 is TGTGCCAGTAGGAAGGACACCTCCTACGAGCAGTACTTC. It specifies CASRKDTSYEQYF.

The chain combines TRBV6-1 with TRBJ2-7; 9 nucleotides agree with TRBD1. CDR1 is MNHNS, CDR2 SASEGT, per germline. CDR3 length equals 14 residues. V trimming: 8 bases; J trimming: 5 bases; junction bases outside the gene matches: 10. The CDR3 nucleotides read TGTGCCAGCGAATATAGGACAGGGGATAACGAGCAGTACTTC. Translation: CASEYRTGDNEQYF.

The rearrangement links TRBV27 to TRBJ2-2, with TRBD2 identical over 12 bases. With 4 bases clipped from V and 8 bases from J, the junction kept 5 bases outside the gene matches. The CDR3 has 15 residues. Germline CDR1 reads MNHEY; CDR2 reads SMNVEV (reference sequence). The CDR3 DNA sequence: TGTGCCAGCAGTTCTAGCGGGGGGGCTCCTGGGGAGCTGTTTTTT. Protein product: CASSSSGGAPGELFF.

Here the CDR3 reads CASSPPGDRIYEQYF. As DNA, the CDR3 is TGTGCCAGCAGCCCCCCGGGGGACCGTATCTACGAGCAGTACTTC. The chain carries TRBV7-9 and TRBJ2-7; a weak D match, TRBD2 (6 bases). Germline CDR1 and CDR2: SEHNR and FQNEAQ (reference sequence). V was shortened by 5 bases and J by 3 bases, with 17 bases between the two germline ends. The CDR3 is made up of 15 amino acids.

This chain's CDR3 is CASSPRRGAMNEQFF. CDR3 nucleotides: TGTGCCAGCAGCCCAAGGCGGGGGGCCATGAATGAGCAGTTCTTC. V and J are TRBV7-8 and TRBJ2-1; 8 bases are a match to TRBD2. The trim removed 5 bases at V and 7 bases at J, leaving 10 bases unmatched. The CDR3 runs 15 residues. Germline V gene lookup returns CDR1 SGHVS and CDR2 FQNEAQ.

The chain couples TRBV10-3 to TRBJ2-3; D unclear. The CDR3 spans 15 residues. Trimming shortened V by 9 bases and J by 4 bases, and 20 bases separated the two germline ends. Germline V CDR1 and CDR2: ENHRY, SYGVKD. In DNA, the CDR3 is TGTGCCATAGGCACCTTGAGCAATCGGGCAGATACGCAGTATTTT. It specifies CAIGTLSNRADTQYF.

V is TRBV5-6 and J is TRBJ2-7, with 10 bases matching TRBD1. Germline trimming cut 4 bases from V and 7 bases from J; bases unmatched to any gene: 11. Germline CDR1 reads SGHDT; CDR2 reads YYEEEE. The CDR3 has 15 amino acids. The CDR3 DNA reads as TGTGCCAGCAGCCCTTGGTTAATGGGACAGGGGGAGCAGTACTTC. Translated, it gives CASSPWLMGQGEQYF.

The genes are TRBV7-9 and TRBJ2-7; D may be TRBD2 (5 bases). CDR3 length: 12 amino acids. Germline CDR1 and CDR2: SEHNR and FQNEAQ (reference sequence). V was trimmed by 5 bases and J by 2 bases, leaving 7 bases between them. In nucleotides, the CDR3 is TGTGCCAGCAGCCCCGGGACCTACGAGCAGTACTTC. This codes for CASSPGTYEQYF.

CDR3 amino acids: CASSVNRGSGNTIYF. The CDR3 DNA sequence: TGTGCCAGCAGCGTGAATCGCGGCTCTGGAAACACCATATATTTT. The chain is built from TRBV11-2 and TRBJ1-3; D not resolved. In germline, CDR1 is SGHAT, CDR2 FQNNGV. With 5 bases removed from V and 0 bases from J, the gap between germline ends came to 11 bases. This CDR3 comprises 15 residues.

J is TRBJ2-7 and V is TRBV7-8, with 15 nucleotides matching TRBD2. This CDR3 is 20 amino acids long. The germline V gene encodes CDR1 SGHVS and CDR2 FQNEAQ. V lost 5 bases to trimming and J lost 3 bases; unmatched junction nucleotides: 17. DNA of the CDR3: TGTGCCAGCAGCCCACCTCAGACCGGGACTAGCGGGGGGTTGAGCTACGAGCAGTACTTC. It encodes CASSPPQTGTSGGLSYEQYF.

The rearrangement uses TRBV4-2 and TRBJ2-3; 8 nucleotides align to TRBD1. The CDR3 totals 17 residues. Germline V CDR1 and CDR2: LGHNA, YNFKEQ. The V segment lost 0 bases and the J segment 2 bases; nucleotides outside the gene matches: 7. The CDR3 region is CASSQDLKDRDTDTQYF. The CDR3 nucleotides read TGTGCCAGCAGCCAAGATCTGAAGGACAGGGACACAGATACGCAGTATTTT.

The chain is built from TRBV4-2 and TRBJ2-7; 7 bases are a match to TRBD2. The CDR3 extends over 15 amino acids. CDR1 is LGHNA, CDR2 YNFKEQ, per germline. V lost 2 bases and J lost 3; bases outside the gene matches: 7. CDR3 DNA sequence: TGTGCCAGCAGCCAACGCGCGGGGGTGAACTACGAGCAGTACTTC. Translated, it gives CASSQRAGVNYEQYF.

This chain uses TRBV27 with TRBJ2-7; TRBD1 matches at 7 bases. CDR3 length: 13 amino acids. The trim removed 6 bases at V and 6 bases at J, leaving 8 bases unmatched. The V gene's germline CDR1 is MNHEY and CDR2 SMNVEV (reference sequence). This chain's CDR3 is CASSPTGVREQYF. The CDR3 DNA reads as TGTGCCAGCAGCCCAACAGGGGTGCGCGAGCAGTACTTC.